These 14 T cell receptor beta chains share one sample of origin, sequenced in a study of cytomegalovirus exposure and HLA in healthy donors. PCR employed 60 Vbeta and 13 Jbeta primers. Sequencing used immunoSEQ multiplex PCR; TCRdb keeps in-frame clones, though not all of them. The data contain over 200,000 clones, about 80% of them singletons. Material: PBMCs. All receptors come from a man in his forties in good health and CMV-seropositive.

The chain recombines TRBV19 with TRBJ2-1; 9 bases line up with TRBD1. The CDR3 is made up of 13 amino acids. J was trimmed by 12 bases and V by 5 bases; bases with no gene match: 8. Germline V gene sequence: CDR1 LNHDA, CDR2 SQIVND (reference sequence). The CDR3 DNA reads TGTGCCAGTAGTTTAACAGGGGGCCCAGGGCAGTTCTTC. It yields the protein CASSLTGGPGQFF.

V gene TRBV7-2 combines with J gene TRBJ2-1; 11 bases are shared with TRBD1. In germline, CDR1 is SGHTA, CDR2 FQGNSA. The CDR3 runs to 17 residues. After removal of 5 bases from V and 7 bases from J, the junction contained 13 bases not matched to a gene. CDR3 sequence (DNA): TGTGCCAGCAGCCAAGTTCCCGGGACAGGGGGGAGTAATGAGCAGTTCTTC. It encodes CASSQVPGTGGSNEQFF.

J is TRBJ2-1 and V is TRBV27, with a possible D match to TRBD2 (6 bases). The CDR3 consists of 16 residues. The ends were cut back, 6 bases at V and 6 bases at J, with 21 bases in the middle. CDR1 and CDR2 from the germline V gene are MNHEY and SMNVEV (reference sequence). The CDR3 bases are TGTGCCAGCAGCCCAATGAGCGGGCAGGGAGCCAATGAGCAGTTCTTC. This translates into CASSPMSGQGANEQFF.

The genes are TRBV13 and TRBJ1-5; D remains unclear. Germline V gene lookup returns CDR1 PRHDT and CDR2 FYEKMQ (reference sequence). The CDR3 runs to 13 residues. Trimming removed 0 bases at V and 9 bases at J, with 9 bases between. The CDR3: CASSLGLRGPQHF. The CDR3 nucleotides are TGTGCCAGCAGCTTAGGACTGCGAGGGCCCCAGCATTTT.

This clone appeared once. The chain links TRBV15 to TRBJ2-2, with D maybe TRBD2 (5 bases). V was shortened by 5 bases and J by 7 bases, with 17 bases between the two germline ends. Per germline, CDR1 LNHNV and CDR2 YYDKDF (reference sequence). CDR3 length equals 15 residues. CDR3 coding DNA: TGTGCCACCAGCGTATTAATGGGAGAGGGCGGGGAGCTGTTTTTT. Its translation is CATSVLMGEGGELFF.

The rearrangement uses TRBV25-1 and TRBJ1-4; D ambiguous. The CDR3 totals 16 residues. The V end was cut by 6 bases, the J end by 0 bases, with 14 bases between. The V gene's germline CDR1 is MGHDK and CDR2 SYGVNS. The CDR3: CASRDSRHATNEKLFF. CDR3 nucleotides: TGTGCCAGCAGGGACTCCCGACACGCAACTAATGAAAAACTGTTTTTT.

This chain connects TRBV6-5 to TRBJ2-5; the D gene is possibly TRBD1 (6 bases). V was clipped by 0 bases and J by 5 bases, with 16 bases between them. The CDR3 contains 16 residues. Germline values: CDR1 MNHEY, CDR2 SVGAGI. For the CDR3, the DNA is TGTGCCAGCAGTTACTCCTTGACAGGTTTTAGGGAGACCCAGTACTTC. Translation: CASSYSLTGFRETQYF.

CDR3 nucleotides: TGTGCCTGGAGTTCTGGGACTCTAGGTGAAAAACTGTTTTTT. Its translation: CAWSSGTLGEKLFF. J is TRBJ1-4 and V is TRBV30; D possibly corresponds to TRBD1 (5 bases). The CDR3 has 14 amino acids. Between the trimmed V and J ends, which lost 2 bases and 7 bases, there was a span of 14 bases. Germline V gene lookup returns CDR1 GTSNPN and CDR2 SVGIG (reference sequence).

A note on this clone: The junction shows a germline mismatch at one end, possibly a read error. The chain links TRBV7-9 to TRBJ2-7; TRBD1 might be the D (5 bases). The CDR3 totals 12 residues. Germline V gene data show CDR1 as SEHNR and CDR2 as FQNEAQ (reference sequence). This CDR3 reads CSSSPDSLEQYF. The CDR3 nucleotides are TGTTCCAGCAGCCCCGACAGTTTGGAGCAGTACTTC.

The J gene is TRBJ2-7, the V gene TRBV6-1, with a weak D call TRBD1 (7 bases). The CDR3 runs 15 residues. V lost 1 base, J lost 3 bases, and 13 bases lay in between. The germline V gene has CDR1 MNHNS and CDR2 SASEGT. CDR3 in DNA: TGTGCCAGCAGTGAAGGGTCAGGGGGGTACTACGAGCAGTACTTC. It translates to CASSEGSGGYYEQYF.

Comment on this clone: One end of the junction varies from germline; a read error may be responsible. The J gene is TRBJ2-5, the V gene TRBV7-7; perhaps TRBD2 as D (5 bases). The CDR3 runs to 13 residues. Germline CDR1 SSHAT, CDR2 FNYEAQ (reference sequence). CDR3 amino acids: CASSLAMGATRYF. The CDR3 DNA reads TGTGCCAGCAGCTTAGCGATGGGAGCGACCCGGTACTTC.

The rearrangement uses TRBV6-5 and TRBJ1-5, with 7 bases aligning to TRBD1. CDR1 and CDR2 from the germline V gene are MNHEY and SVGAGI. Trimming took 6 bases from V and 2 from J; bases not matched to a gene: 7. CDR3 size: 15 residues. The CDR3: CASSKQGPGNQPQHF. CDR3 bases: TGTGCCAGCAGCAAACAGGGGCCAGGCAATCAGCCCCAGCATTTT.

The chain is built from TRBV6-1 and TRBJ1-5, with D perhaps matching TRBD1 (6 bases). The V end lost 1 base, the J end lost 3 bases, and 10 bases lay between the germline ends. The CDR3 totals 15 residues. Germline lookup yields CDR1 MNHNS and CDR2 SASEGT. The CDR3 coding sequence is TGTGCCAGCAGTGAAGAAGGGACATTCAATCAGCCCCAGCATTTT. Its translation: CASSEEGTFNQPQHF.

DNA of the CDR3: TGTGCCAGCAGTGAAGGAAATATAGCGGGAGAAAATGAGCAGTTCTTC. Protein: CASSEGNIAGENEQFF. The chain uses TRBV6-1 and TRBJ2-1; 9 nucleotides align to TRBD2. CDR3 size: 16 residues. Germline CDR1 MNHNS, CDR2 SASEGT. V dropped 1 base and J dropped 7; count of bases not matched to a gene: 8.